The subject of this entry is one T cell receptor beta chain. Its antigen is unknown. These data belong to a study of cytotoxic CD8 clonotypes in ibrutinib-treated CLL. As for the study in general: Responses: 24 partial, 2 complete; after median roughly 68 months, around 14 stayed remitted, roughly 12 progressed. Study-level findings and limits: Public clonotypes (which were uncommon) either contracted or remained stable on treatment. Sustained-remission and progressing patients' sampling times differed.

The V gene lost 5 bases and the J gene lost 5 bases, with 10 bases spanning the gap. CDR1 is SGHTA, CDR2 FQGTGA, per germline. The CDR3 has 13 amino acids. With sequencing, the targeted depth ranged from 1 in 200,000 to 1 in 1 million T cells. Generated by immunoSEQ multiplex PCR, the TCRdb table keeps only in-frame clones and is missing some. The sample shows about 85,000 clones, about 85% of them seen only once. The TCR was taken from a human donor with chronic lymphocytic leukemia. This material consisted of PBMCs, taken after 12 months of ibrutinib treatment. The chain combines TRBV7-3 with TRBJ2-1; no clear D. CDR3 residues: CASSRTVNNEQFF. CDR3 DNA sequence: TGTGCCAGCAGCCGGACGGTCAACAATGAGCAGTTCTTC.